The T cell receptor (beta chain) described here comes from a study of cytomegalovirus exposure and HLA in healthy donors. The CDR3 spans 14 residues. CDR1 is LNHDA, CDR2 SQIVND, per germline (reference sequence). V was cut by 7 bases and J by 0 bases, with 9 bases left in between. The study's findings and limits: V- and J-gene trimming in TCR beta was tied to a missense DCLRE1C variant by an analysis performed later.

The primer mix had 60 Vbeta and 13 Jbeta primers. Repertoires were generated with immunoSEQ multiplex PCR, while TCRdb's copy carries only in-frame clones and drops some. The sample includes about 96,000 clones, around 74% seen only once; the top ten take 13% to 15%. On this clone: What it binds is unknown.

This receptor was identified in a woman between 70 and 85 years old in good health and CMV-seropositive. The rearrangement links TRBV19 to TRBJ2-2; D possibly corresponds to TRBD1 (5 bases). Sequences were obtained from PBMCs. The CDR3 DNA reads TGTGCCAGTACGCAGGGAACGAACACCGGGGAGCTGTTTTTT. Its translation is CASTQGTNTGELFF.